The 27 T cell receptor beta chains reported below all come from one sample, sequenced in a study of memory CD4+ T cells and cytomegalovirus serostatus. Clones were read by immunoSEQ multiplex PCR, and TCRdb kept only the in-frame ones, dropping some. The sample has about 46,000 clones, roughly 73% seen once. Single viable CD3+CD4+CD8-CD45RO+ cells were sorted as the memory CD4+ T cells. Sequencing was carried out using memory CD4+ T cells from blood. These receptors were taken from an adult in good health and CMV-seronegative.

The gene calls are TRBV7-2 and TRBJ2-7, with 9 bases that match TRBD2. V shed 3 bases, J shed 3 bases, and the junction held 6 bases outside the gene matches. CDR1 is SGHTA, CDR2 FQGNSA, per germline. The CDR3 length is 15 residues. CDR3 in DNA: TGTGCCAGCAGCTTGGGATGGCGGGGGGGCTACGAGCAGTACTTC. Translated, it gives CASSLGWRGGYEQYF.

The J gene is TRBJ2-5, the V gene TRBV4-2, with TRBD2 identical over 7 bases. V shed 0 bases and J 2 bases; nucleotides not matched to a gene: 9. Germline V CDR1 and CDR2: LGHNA, YNFKEQ. CDR3 length: 17 amino acids. CDR3 coding DNA: TGTGCCAGCAGCCAAGATCGACCTAGCGGTATTCAAGAGACCCAGTACTTC. Residues: CASSQDRPSGIQETQYF.

The rearrangement uses TRBV28 and TRBJ1-6; possible D gene TRBD1, 6 bases. The CDR3 spans 13 residues. Trimming pared 8 bases from V and 11 bases from J, leaving 16 bases between. Germline values: CDR1 MDHEN, CDR2 SYDVKM. CDR3 DNA sequence: TGTGCCAGCCGGGGGGGCAGGGGTCCACCCCTCCACTTT. The encoded protein is CASRGGRGPPLHF.

This chain uses TRBV2 with TRBJ2-2; D is perhaps TRBD2 (5 bases). Trimming cost V 7 bases and J 1 base, with 16 bases left between them. Germline V gene sequence: CDR1 SNHLY, CDR2 FYNNEI. This CDR3 has 16 residues. CDR3 DNA sequence: TGTGCCAGCAAGACCGGGGAGATACAGAACACCGGGGAGCTGTTTTTT. Encoded protein: CASKTGEIQNTGELFF.

The rearrangement links TRBV4-2 to TRBJ2-5; 7 bases are a match to TRBD1. The CDR3 is made up of 14 amino acids. Trimming removed 6 bases from V and 4 bases from J; junction bases left unmatched: 8. Germline CDR1 LGHNA, CDR2 YNFKEQ. CDR3 amino acids: CASSSRQGVETQYF. The CDR3 DNA follows: TGTGCCAGCAGTTCCCGACAGGGAGTAGAGACCCAGTACTTC.

The chain has TRBV7-2 and TRBJ2-1, with TRBD2 as a possible D gene (5 bases). V gave up 1 base and J gave up 5 bases, with 12 bases separating them. Germline CDR1 SGHTA, CDR2 FQGNSA. This CDR3 is 15 amino acids long. In DNA, the CDR3 is TGTGCCAGCAGCTTAGACTCCGGGAAACACAATGAGCAGTTCTTC. Translated, it gives CASSLDSGKHNEQFF.

The chain carries TRBV27 and TRBJ1-1; D not certain. Trimming stripped 3 bases from V and 3 bases from J, with 8 bases between. The CDR3 contains 13 residues. Germline values: CDR1 MNHEY, CDR2 SMNVEV (reference sequence). The CDR3 protein is CASSFSEHTEAFF. CDR3 nucleotide sequence: TGTGCCAGCAGTTTTTCCGAACACACTGAAGCTTTCTTT.

The chain joins TRBV7-2 to TRBJ1-6; D is perhaps TRBD1 (6 bases). V gave up 2 bases and J gave up 8 bases, with 13 bases separating them. The CDR3 consists of 15 residues. CDR1 is SGHTA, CDR2 FQGNSA, per germline. CDR3 loop: CASSLYGGGDSPLHF. CDR3 nucleotide sequence: TGTGCCAGCAGCTTATACGGGGGGGGCGATTCACCCCTCCACTTT.

V is TRBV14 and J is TRBJ2-7; the D gene is possibly TRBD1 (6 bases). The CDR3 consists of 16 residues. Germline V gene data show CDR1 as SGHDN and CDR2 as FVKESK. Trimming removed 1 base at V and 1 base at J, with 14 bases between. The CDR3 loop reads CASSQVGPGESYEQYF. The CDR3 DNA is TGTGCCAGCAGCCAAGTCGGTCCAGGGGAATCCTACGAGCAGTACTTC.

V and J are TRBV6-5 and TRBJ1-5; no clear D gene. The CDR3 totals 14 residues. The V end was cut by 6 bases, the J end by 0 bases, with 9 bases between. Germline V lookup: CDR1 MNHEY, CDR2 SVGAGI. The CDR3 DNA sequence: TGTGCCAGCAGGCCCTCGGGTAGCAATCAGCCCCAGCATTTT. It translates to CASRPSGSNQPQHF.

DNA for the CDR3: TGTGCCAGCAGCTTGGATTTTCTGGGACAGAATAACTATGGCTACACCTTC. Protein: CASSLDFLGQNNYGYTF. This chain joins TRBV5-4 and TRBJ1-2, with 7 bases identical to TRBD1. This CDR3 has 17 amino acids. In germline, CDR1 is SGHNT, CDR2 YYREEE (reference sequence). V shed 0 bases, J shed 1 base, and the junction held 9 bases outside the gene matches.

This chain joins TRBV19 and TRBJ1-6; TRBD1 is a possible D gene (6 bases). This CDR3 region has 12 residues. Trimming stripped 8 bases from V and 10 bases from J, with 12 bases between. Germline V gene lookup returns CDR1 LNHDA and CDR2 SQIVND (reference sequence). The CDR3: CASGQLGSPLHF. DNA of the CDR3: TGTGCCAGTGGACAGCTTGGATCACCCCTCCACTTT.

The chain carries TRBV29-1 and TRBJ2-2; TRBD1 might be the D (7 bases). This CDR3 region has 15 residues. Germline V gene sequence: CDR1 SQVTM, CDR2 ANQGSEA. The V end was cut by 7 bases, the J end by 5 bases, with 20 bases between. The CDR3 region has the DNA TGCAGCGCCCGTCGCGGGACAGACCGAACCGGGGAGCTGTTTTTT. Its translation: CSARRGTDRTGELFF.

This clone was seen a single time. V gene TRBV12-5 combines with J gene TRBJ2-7; D is possibly TRBD1 or TRBD2 (5 bases each). Germline assignment: CDR1 LGHNT and CDR2 FRNRAP. V shed 0 bases and J shed 2 bases, with 14 bases lying between them. This CDR3 contains 16 residues. CDR3 region: CASGLVLGTATYEQYF. For the CDR3, the DNA is TGTGCTAGTGGTTTGGTACTCGGGACGGCCACCTACGAGCAGTACTTC.

This clone was counted only a few times. V and J are TRBV7-9 and TRBJ2-7; 7 bases are a match to TRBD1. The CDR3 has 14 residues. Looked up from germline, CDR1 is SEHNR and CDR2 is FQNEAQ (reference sequence). J gave up 2 bases and V 5 bases, and 6 bases lay outside the gene matches. The DNA for the CDR3 is TGTGCCAGCAGCAACGAGGGACAGACCTACGAGCAGTACTTC. It specifies CASSNEGQTYEQYF.

The chain uses TRBV15 and TRBJ2-2, with D possibly being TRBD1 or TRBD2 (5 bases each). The length of the CDR3 is 18 residues. V was pared by 0 bases and J by 7 bases, with 21 bases between. Germline CDR1 is LNHNV and CDR2 is YYDKDF (reference sequence). In DNA form, the CDR3 reads TGTGCCACCAGCAGAGATCAGGGACGGAGGCTGTTGAGCGGGGAGCTGTTTTTT. This encodes CATSRDQGRRLLSGELFF.

The chain recombines TRBV2 with TRBJ1-1; 10 bases agree with TRBD1. The germline V gene encodes CDR1 SNHLY and CDR2 FYNNEI. The CDR3 spans 15 residues. With V trimmed by 4 bases and J by 4 bases, 6 bases remained unmatched. DNA for the CDR3: TGTGCCAGCAGTGCCACCGGGACAGGGGCCACTGAAGCTTTCTTT. The encoded protein is CASSATGTGATEAFF.

The CDR3 region is CASSWQDGGSEAFF. CDR3 DNA sequence: TGTGCCAGCAGTTGGCAGGACGGCGGATCTGAAGCTTTCTTT. The chain has TRBV6-5 and TRBJ1-1; D remains ambiguous. The CDR3 contains 14 residues. V lost 4 bases, J lost 6 bases, and 15 bases lay in between. Germline V gene lookup returns CDR1 MNHEY and CDR2 SVGAGI.

Only a few counts were recorded for this clone. This chain connects TRBV4-3 to TRBJ2-3, with 8 bases aligning to TRBD2. The V gene end was trimmed by 2 bases and the J gene end by 5 bases; junction bases not matched to a gene: 18. CDR1 and CDR2 from the germline V gene are LGHNA and YSLEER. The CDR3 contains 19 residues. DNA of the CDR3: TGCGCCAGCAGCCAAACTCAGCTGGGACTAGGGGGGTCAGGAGATACGCAGTATTTT. Translating gives CASSQTQLGLGGSGDTQYF.

This clone was counted a single time. This sequence joins TRBV11-2 and TRBJ1-2; 9 bases are shared with TRBD1. Germline V CDR1 and CDR2: SGHAT, FQNNGV. The CDR3 covers 14 residues. V lost 4 bases, J lost 4 bases, and 4 bases stayed unmatched. This CDR3 is CASSSDRGSYGYTF. The CDR3 DNA reads as TGTGCCAGCAGCTCAGACAGGGGGTCCTATGGCTACACCTTC.

The chain recombines TRBV6-1 with TRBJ1-2; D is undetermined. This CDR3 has 12 residues. Germline CDR1 and CDR2: MNHNS and SASEGT. Trimming removed 4 bases from V and 7 bases from J, with 10 bases in between. The CDR3 loop reads CASSGGQSGYTF. The CDR3 bases are TGTGCCAGCAGTGGGGGTCAGTCTGGCTACACCTTC.

The CDR3 DNA sequence: TGTGCCAGCAGCTTAGCGGCGATTCTAGCCAAAAACATTCAGTACTTC. Protein sequence: CASSLAAILAKNIQYF. This chain joins TRBV7-2 and TRBJ2-4; D uncertain. The germline V gene encodes CDR1 SGHTA and CDR2 FQGNSA. The CDR3 has 16 amino acids. Trimming pared 0 bases from V and 0 bases from J, leaving 9 bases between.

The chain couples TRBV7-3 to TRBJ1-1; D is perhaps TRBD1 (6 bases). The germline V gene has CDR1 SGHTA and CDR2 FQGTGA. This CDR3 comprises 12 residues. V lost 5 bases, J lost 4 bases, and 8 bases lay in between. The DNA for the CDR3 is TGTGCCAGCAGCGCGACAGGCACTGAAGCTTTCTTT. It codes for CASSATGTEAFF.

The chain uses TRBV6-1 and TRBJ2-3; 8 positions agree with TRBD2. Per the germline V gene, CDR1 is MNHNS and CDR2 is SASEGT. Trimming took 1 base from V and 8 from J; bases not matched to a gene: 8. The CDR3 runs to 15 residues. CDR3: CASSEGGGSLGTQYF. The CDR3 nucleotides are TGTGCCAGCAGTGAAGGCGGGGGGTCTCTAGGTACGCAGTATTTT.

CDR3 sequence (DNA): TGTGCCAGCAGCGCAGAGACTAGAAGGGGGGCCAACGTCCTGACTTTC. Its translation: CASSAETRRGANVLTF. The gene calls are TRBV9 and TRBJ2-6; D is perhaps TRBD2 (6 bases). The V gene's germline CDR1 is SGDLS and CDR2 YYNGEE. The CDR3 loop spans 16 amino acids. Trimming removed 3 bases at V and 4 bases at J, with 14 bases between.

V usage is TRBV12-5 and J usage is TRBJ2-1; D gene unclear. CDR1 is LGHNT, CDR2 FRNRAP, per germline. The CDR3 is made up of 13 amino acids. The germline V and J ends were trimmed by 1 base and 8 bases, with 9 bases remaining between them. CDR3 DNA: TGTGCTAGTGGTTTGGGCCGAGAAGATGAGCAGTTCTTC. This translates into CASGLGREDEQFF.

The chain uses TRBV6-5 and TRBJ1-3, with TRBD1 matching over 11 bases. Per germline, CDR1 MNHEY and CDR2 SVGAGI. Trimming took 5 bases from V and 3 from J; bases not matched to a gene: 3. The CDR3 is made up of 15 amino acids. The CDR3 sequence is CASSTGQGVGNTIYF. The DNA of the CDR3 is TGTGCCAGCAGTACGGGACAGGGGGTTGGAAACACCATATATTTT.